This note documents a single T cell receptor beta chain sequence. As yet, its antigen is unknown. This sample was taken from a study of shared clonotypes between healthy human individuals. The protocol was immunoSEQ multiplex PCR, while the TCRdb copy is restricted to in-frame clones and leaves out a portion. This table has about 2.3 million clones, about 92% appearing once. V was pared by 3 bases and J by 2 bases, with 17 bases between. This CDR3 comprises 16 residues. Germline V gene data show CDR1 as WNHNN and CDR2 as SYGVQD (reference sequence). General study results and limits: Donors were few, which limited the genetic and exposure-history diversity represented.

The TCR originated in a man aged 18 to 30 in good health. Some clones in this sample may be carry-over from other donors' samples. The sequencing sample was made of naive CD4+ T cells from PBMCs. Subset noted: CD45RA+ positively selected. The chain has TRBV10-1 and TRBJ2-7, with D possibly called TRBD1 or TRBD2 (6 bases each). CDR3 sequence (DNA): TGCGCCAGCAGTGATCCAAGGAGAGGGGGGCCCTACGAGCAGTACTTC. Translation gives CASSDPRRGGPYEQYF.